This is a list of T cell receptor beta chains from one sample in a study of blood T cell repertoires in COVID-19. TCRdb's table, derived via immunoSEQ multiplex PCR, lists solely in-frame clones and lacks some. The table lists 300,000 to 400,000 clones, roughly 90% of them singletons, with roughly 9.9% in the top ten. The material sequenced was peripheral blood. These receptors were taken from a man younger than 45 with COVID-19, enrolled during active disease. Both conserved end residues are part of each CDR3. Each record gives: J gene, D gene, V gene, clone size, CDR3 DNA, CDR3 protein. The D gene is left open where the match is weak. A row's size may be missing; if present it is once, few, many or a size class.

TRBJ2-5,-,TRBV12-3/TRBV12-4,-,TGTGCCAGCTGCCCCTCTGGAGGGGAGACCCAGTACTTC,CASCPSGGETQYF
TRBJ1-5,-,TRBV30,-,TGTGCCTGGAGTATTAACACGGGACAATACAATCAGCCCCAGCATTTT,CAWSINTGQYNQPQHF
TRBJ2-1,TRBD1,TRBV24-1,-,TGTGCCACCAGGGACGGGACAGGGATCAAGTTCTTC,CATRDGTGIKFF
TRBJ1-5,-,TRBV6-1,few,TGTGCCAGCAGTGAAGACCTAGACAGCCTCCGGCCCCAGCATTTT,CASSEDLDSLRPQHF
TRBJ1-2,TRBD1,TRBV6-5,-,TGTGCCAGCAGGGACCAGGGACAGGGTATAGTCTACACCTTC,CASRDQGQGIVYTF
TRBJ1-2,-,TRBV14,-,TGTGCCAGCAGCCAAGGATCCGGGTTCTATGGCTACACCTTC,CASSQGSGFYGYTF
TRBJ1-1,-,TRBV5-6,-,TGTGCCAGCAGCTTCGGGGTGGGCACTGAAGCTTTCTTT,CASSFGVGTEAFF
TRBJ2-6,-,TRBV5-6,once,TGTGCCAGCAGCTTGAGGCAGGGCCTCTCTGGGGCCAACGTCCTGACTTTC,CASSLRQGLSGANVLTF
TRBJ2-7,-,TRBV7-2,-,TGTGCCAGCAGCTTACTGGGGGCCGTCTCCTACGAGCAGTACTTC,CASSLLGAVSYEQYF
TRBJ1-5,-,TRBV6-5,-,TGTGCCAGCAGTTACTCGGCAGGCAATCAGCCCCAGCATTTT,CASSYSAGNQPQHF
TRBJ2-2,TRBD2,TRBV10-3,-,TGTGCCATCAGTGTAGCCGGGACTAGCCTGTCCGGGGAGCTGTTTTTT,CAISVAGTSLSGELFF
TRBJ1-1,-,TRBV3-1/TRBV3-2,-,TGTGCCAGCAGCCCCCGGGACACCCGAAACACTGAAGCTTTCTTT,CASSPRDTRNTEAFF
TRBJ1-1,TRBD1,TRBV9,few,TGTGCCAGCAGCGTCGATAAGGACAGGGGGGGACGGACTGAAGCTTTCTTT,CASSVDKDRGGRTEAFF
TRBJ1-2,-,TRBV6-9,-,TGTGCCAGCAGTTATCCAGGGTTTCCTGGCTACACCTTC,CASSYPGFPGYTF
TRBJ1-5,TRBD1,TRBV19,few,TGTGCCAGTACCGAGGACAGGGGAAGTCGTCAGCCCCAGCATTTT,CASTEDRGSRQPQHF
TRBJ2-7,-,TRBV7-2,-,TGTGCCAGCAGCTTTACAGGGATCTCGGGCGAGCAGTACTTC,CASSFTGISGEQYF
TRBJ1-4,TRBD1,TRBV5-4,-,TGTGCCAGCAGCTGGGGGACAGGGGATGAAAAACTGTTTTTT,CASSWGTGDEKLFF
TRBJ2-1,TRBD1,TRBV5-1,-,TGCGCCAGCAGTTCCGGACAGGGGGGCTACAATGAGCAGTTCTTC,CASSSGQGGYNEQFF
TRBJ1-1,-,TRBV5-1,-,TGCGCCAGCAGCCCCGGGGGGATTATGAACACTGAAGCTTTCTTT,CASSPGGIMNTEAFF
TRBJ2-7,-,TRBV6-6,-,TGTGCCAGCACCCCTAGCCTATCCTACGAGCAGTACTTC,CASTPSLSYEQYF
TRBJ2-1,-,TRBV10-3,few,TGTGCCATCAGTGAAGGCAGGCCCATGGACAATGAGCAGTTCTTC,CAISEGRPMDNEQFF
TRBJ1-2,-,TRBV5-1,-,TGCGCCAGCAGCGAGCAGGGTCATGGCTACACCTTC,CASSEQGHGYTF
TRBJ1-1,-,TRBV5-5,-,TGTGCCAGCAGCTTGTTGAGGCAGGGGAACACTGAAGCTTTCTTT,CASSLLRQGNTEAFF
TRBJ2-7,-,TRBV6-2/TRBV6-3,-,TGTGCCAGCAGTTACCGGGTAATAAGCTCCTACGAGCAGTACTTC,CASSYRVISSYEQYF
TRBJ1-1,TRBD1,TRBV19,-,TGTGCCAGTAGCTTATGGGACAGGGAGAACACTGAAGCTTTCTTT,CASSLWDRENTEAFF
TRBJ2-5,TRBD2,TRBV4-3,-,TGCGCCAGCAGCCAACTAGCGGGAGTAGGGGAGACCCAGTACTTC,CASSQLAGVGETQYF
TRBJ1-1,-,TRBV14,few,TGTGCCAGCAGCCGACAGGCGAACACTGAAGCTTTCTTT,CASSRQANTEAFF